One sample yielded the 10 T cell receptor beta chains listed below, sequenced in a study of blood T cell repertoires in COVID-19. Sequencing was performed with immunoSEQ multiplex PCR; in TCRdb, only in-frame clones are kept and a portion is missing. Among some 240,000 clones, around nine tenths were seen once, and the ten largest hold roughly a tenth. The specimen sequenced was peripheral blood. The receptors come from a woman between 65 and 79 years old with COVID-19, enrolled during active disease.

The V call is TRBV7-2, the J call TRBJ2-7, with D uncertain. Trimming pared 1 base from V and 2 bases from J, leaving 21 bases between. Germline V gives CDR1 SGHTA, CDR2 FQGNSA. The CDR3 runs 18 residues. The CDR3 nucleotides read TGTGCCAGCAGCTTAGAATTCCCTTCGTTCACTACCACCTACGAGCAGTACTTC. Encoded protein: CASSLEFPSFTTTYEQYF.

The chain recombines TRBV19 with TRBJ2-5; 8 bases are shared with TRBD1. The CDR3 contains 15 residues. V gave up 2 bases and J gave up 3 bases; unmatched junction bases: 5. The germline V gene has CDR1 LNHDA and CDR2 SQIVND (reference sequence). The CDR3 coding sequence is TGTGCCAGTAGTATACTCGGGACAGGAGAAGAGACCCAGTACTTC. Translation gives CASSILGTGEETQYF.

This clone appeared a single time. The chain couples TRBV18 to TRBJ2-2; no firm D call. The length of the CDR3 is 16 residues. CDR1 is KGHSH, CDR2 LQKENI, per germline. Trimming pared 4 bases from V and 1 base from J, leaving 13 bases between. DNA of the CDR3: TGTGCCAGCTCACGTAGTGCGGCCGAGAACACCGGGGAGCTGTTTTTT. This translates into CASSRSAAENTGELFF.

This clone was detected a few times. The chain carries TRBV29-1 and TRBJ1-4; TRBD1 matches at 7 bases. There are 12 residues in the CDR3. Germline V gene lookup returns CDR1 SQVTM and CDR2 ANQGSEA. V was clipped by 4 bases and J by 8 bases; unmatched bases: 4. In DNA, the CDR3 is TGCAGCGTTGGGGCAGGGGGGGAAAAACTGTTTTTT. Protein: CSVGAGGEKLFF.

This rearrangement joins TRBV6-5 to TRBJ2-3, with 7 positions matching TRBD2. This CDR3 comprises 15 residues. From germline, CDR1 is MNHEY and CDR2 SVGAGI. Trimming removed 5 bases from V and 0 bases from J; junction bases left unmatched: 5. CDR3 sequence reads: CASSMGGFSTDTQYF. The DNA for the CDR3 is TGTGCCAGCAGTATGGGGGGGTTTAGCACAGATACGCAGTATTTT.

This chain uses TRBV28 with TRBJ1-2, with TRBD1 as a possible D gene (5 bases). Trimming removed 4 bases from V and 10 bases from J, with 10 bases in between. The length of the CDR3 is 11 residues. Germline CDR1 reads MDHEN; CDR2 reads SYDVKM. The CDR3 DNA is TGTGCCAGCAGTTCTAACAGGTTCTACACCTTC. Amino acid sequence: CASSSNRFYTF.

The chain couples TRBV19 to TRBJ2-7, with D perhaps TRBD2 (5 bases). Deletions cut 5 bases from V and 1 base from J, with 15 bases between. CDR3 length: 15 residues. CDR1 and CDR2 from the germline V gene are LNHDA and SQIVND (reference sequence). Written as DNA, the CDR3 is TGTGCCAGTAGTGGCCGTATCAGCGGTTCCTACGAGCAGTACTTC. It encodes CASSGRISGSYEQYF.

The rearrangement joins TRBV19 to TRBJ1-1, with TRBD1 matching over 7 bases. Trimming took 4 bases from V and 1 from J; bases not matched to a gene: 3. Germline V gives CDR1 LNHDA, CDR2 SQIVND (reference sequence). CDR3 length: 14 amino acids. CDR3 sequence reads: CASSRGTENTEAFF. The CDR3, as DNA: TGTGCCAGTAGTAGAGGGACAGAGAACACTGAAGCTTTCTTT.

The chain links TRBV20-1 to TRBJ2-1; possible D gene TRBD2, 6 bases. This CDR3 is built from 13 residues. With 3 bases removed from V and 4 bases from J, the gap between germline ends came to 10 bases. CDR1 DFQATT and CDR2 SNEGSKA come from the germline V gene (reference sequence). This CDR3 reads CSASRDLYNEQFF. CDR3 DNA sequence: TGCAGTGCTAGTCGGGACTTATACAATGAGCAGTTCTTC.

The CDR3 protein is CASTEDFYYEQYF. In DNA, the CDR3 is TGTGCCAGCACCGAGGACTTCTATTACGAGCAGTACTTC. The chain uses TRBV2 and TRBJ2-7; tentative D call: TRBD2 (5 bases). The CDR3 runs to 13 residues. Trimming removed 7 bases from V and 4 bases from J, with 14 bases in between. Germline V gene data show CDR1 as SNHLY and CDR2 as FYNNEI.